These 19 T cell receptor beta chains were sequenced from one sample in a study of shared clonotypes between healthy human individuals. Profiled with immunoSEQ multiplex PCR; TCRdb holds only in-frame clones, not every one. The sample lists some 530,000 clones; 81% were seen once. Specimen: PBMCs. These receptors all stem from a middle-aged woman in good health. Some clones in this sample may be carry-over from other donors' samples.

The rearrangement links TRBV30 to TRBJ2-1, with 10 bases lining up with TRBD2. Trimming removed 1 base from V and 3 bases from J; junction bases left unmatched: 0. CDR3 length: 14 residues. Germline values: CDR1 GTSNPN, CDR2 SVGIG (reference sequence). The CDR3 DNA is TGTGCCTGGAGTGCTAGCGGGGGCTACAATGAGCAGTTCTTC. This encodes CAWSASGGYNEQFF.

The chain has TRBV10-2 and TRBJ2-1; 8 positions agree with TRBD1. The CDR3 consists of 14 residues. Germline CDR1 WSHSY, CDR2 SAAADI. V was pared by 7 bases and J by 2 bases, with 4 bases of the junction left unmatched. The CDR3 spells CASTLDRAYNEQFF. The CDR3 bases are TGCGCCAGCACCCTGGACAGGGCCTACAATGAGCAGTTCTTC.

This sequence joins TRBV28 and TRBJ2-7, with 11 bases identical to TRBD1. Germline V gene data show CDR1 as MDHEN and CDR2 as SYDVKM. The V segment lost 6 bases and the J segment 4 bases; nucleotides outside the gene matches: 8. The CDR3 is made up of 15 amino acids. DNA for the CDR3: TGTGCCAGCAGGAAGGTGGGACAGGGGGGATACGAGCAGTACTTC. Residues: CASRKVGQGGYEQYF.

This clone was counted a few times. J is TRBJ2-1 and V is TRBV6-6; 7 nucleotides line up with TRBD2. The CDR3 loop spans 15 amino acids. CDR1 MNHNY and CDR2 SVGAGI come from the germline V gene (reference sequence). After removal of 0 bases from V and 3 bases from J, the junction contained 2 bases not matched to a gene. In DNA form, the CDR3 reads TGTGCCAGCAGTTACTCTGGCGGGGGCTACAATGAGCAGTTCTTC. Its protein product is CASSYSGGGYNEQFF.

Details on this clone: A far larger clone is one base from this, pointing to a likely read error. J is TRBJ1-5 and V is TRBV19; tentatively, D is TRBD1 (6 bases). The CDR3 is 14 amino acids. The V end was cut by 9 bases, the J end by 7 bases, with 19 bases between. Germline V gene sequence: CDR1 LNHDA, CDR2 SQIVND (reference sequence). CDR3 residues: CASSGDTSRQPQHF. The CDR3, as DNA: TGTGCCAGCTCCGGGGACACCTCTCGACAGCCCCAGCATTTT.

The rearrangement uses TRBV5-6 and TRBJ2-4; 8 bases align to TRBD1. This CDR3 is 14 amino acids long. Looked up from germline, CDR1 is SGHDT and CDR2 is YYEEEE. Germline trimming cut 4 bases from V and 3 bases from J; bases unmatched to any gene: 3. The CDR3 spells CASSQQGDKNIQYF. DNA for the CDR3: TGTGCCAGCAGCCAACAGGGGGACAAAAACATTCAGTACTTC.

This clone was seen a handful of times. The genes are TRBV19 and TRBJ2-1; 10 nucleotides line up with TRBD2. The germline V gene has CDR1 LNHDA and CDR2 SQIVND (reference sequence). Trimming cost V 5 bases and J 4 bases; bases outside gene matches: 14. The CDR3 extends over 18 amino acids. In DNA form, the CDR3 reads TGTGCCAGTAGTGCCTTACTAGCGGGACTCCCGGGATACAATGAGCAGTTCTTC. Translated: CASSALLAGLPGYNEQFF.

The chain employs TRBV4-3 and TRBJ2-7; D is unclear. Germline V gene lookup returns CDR1 LGHNA and CDR2 YSLEER. Trimming left V 3 bases short and J 7 bases short, with 13 bases between. There are 13 residues in the CDR3. The CDR3 DNA sequence: TGCGCCAGCAGCCAGGCCCTAGGGTGGGAGCAGTACTTC. This translates into CASSQALGWEQYF.

A remark on this clone: It is likely a read error: a sequence one base away is far more abundant. Other DNA sequences within the sample encode an identical CDR3. V is TRBV6-6 and J is TRBJ2-5; 7 bases line up with TRBD2. The V gene end was trimmed by 6 bases and the J gene end by 4 bases; junction bases not matched to a gene: 2. Germline loops: CDR1 MNHNY, CDR2 SVGAGI (reference sequence). The CDR3 length is 12 residues. CDR3 sequence: CASSSGGETQYF. CDR3 in DNA: TGTGCCAGCAGCTCGGGGGGAGAGACCCAGTACTTC.

V is TRBV30 and J is TRBJ1-4; the D is unclear. This CDR3 contains 11 residues. Trimming pared 2 bases from V and 5 bases from J, leaving 3 bases between. Germline loops: CDR1 GTSNPN, CDR2 SVGIG (reference sequence). The CDR3 nucleotides are TGTGCCTGGAGTTTGAATGAAAAACTGTTTTTT. It yields the protein CAWSLNEKLFF. The complete variable domain, with remaining parts taken from reference TRBV30 and TRBJ1-4, reads SQTIHQWPATLVQPVGSPLSLECTVEGTSNPNLYWYRQAAGRGLQLLFYSVGIGQISSEVPQNLSASRPQDRQFILSSKKLLLSDSGFYLCAWSLNEKLFFGSGTQLSVL.

The chain has TRBV28 and TRBJ2-7, with D unresolved. Per germline, CDR1 MDHEN and CDR2 SYDVKM. CDR3 length equals 11 residues. The ends were cut back, 4 bases at V and 6 bases at J, with 7 bases in the middle. The CDR3 coding sequence is TGTGCCAGCAGTTCCGTGACCGAGCAGTACTTC. Protein sequence: CASSSVTEQYF.

This clone has only one observation. The chain couples TRBV6-1 to TRBJ2-1; D unresolved. Germline V gives CDR1 MNHNS, CDR2 SASEGT. This CDR3 has 14 residues. V gave up 1 base and J gave up 7 bases, with 11 bases separating them. CDR3 region: CASSEERIANEQFF. CDR3 in DNA: TGTGCCAGCAGTGAAGAGAGAATCGCTAATGAGCAGTTCTTC.

A remark on this clone: It may be a read error: a sequence one base away is much more abundant. The V call is TRBV5-6, the J call TRBJ2-5; 10 bases line up with TRBD2. J was trimmed by 7 bases and V by 3 bases; bases with no gene match: 12. Germline V lookup: CDR1 SGHDT, CDR2 YYEEEE. This CDR3 spans 16 amino acids. The CDR3 coding sequence is TGTGCCAGCAGCTCGACTGAAGCGGGAGGGAGGGGGACCCAGTACTTC. Translated: CASSSTEAGGRGTQYF.

This clone was observed a few times. This rearrangement joins TRBV4-2 to TRBJ2-3; D is possibly TRBD1 or TRBD2 (5 bases each). Germline CDR1 and CDR2: LGHNA and YNFKEQ. CDR3 length equals 15 residues. Trimming cost V 2 bases and J 6 bases, with 15 bases left between them. CDR3 loop: CASSQNPGTPDTQYF. The CDR3 DNA sequence: TGTGCCAGCAGCCAAAACCCCGGGACCCCGGATACGCAGTATTTT.

V usage is TRBV6-4 and J usage is TRBJ2-4; a possible D gene is TRBD1 (6 bases). V was shortened by 3 bases and J by 5 bases, with 8 bases between the two germline ends. The CDR3 totals 13 residues. The germline V gene encodes CDR1 MRHNA and CDR2 SNTAGT. The chain's CDR3 is CASSEGAQNIQYF. As DNA, the CDR3 is TGTGCCAGCAGTGAGGGGGCGCAAAACATTCAGTACTTC.

This clone has a handful of counts. A far larger clone is off by one base, so a read error is likely. This chain joins TRBV29-1 and TRBJ1-2; no clear D. Germline CDR1 reads SQVTM; CDR2 reads ANQGSEA. The CDR3 is made up of 12 amino acids. The V and J ends lost 4 bases and 2 bases respectively, with 8 bases between them. The DNA of the CDR3 is TGCAGCGTTGTCTGGGCGAACTATGGCTACACCTTC. Encoded protein: CSVVWANYGYTF.

This rearrangement joins TRBV27 to TRBJ2-7, with D perhaps TRBD1 (6 bases). There are 14 residues in the CDR3. V gave up 5 bases and J gave up 0 bases, with 11 bases separating them. Germline loops: CDR1 MNHEY, CDR2 SMNVEV (reference sequence). The CDR3 DNA is TGTGCCAGCAGTCCCCGGGACACCTCCTACGAGCAGTACTTC. Amino acids: CASSPRDTSYEQYF.

Of note for this clone: A far larger clone lies a single base away; this is likely a read error. V is TRBV30 and J is TRBJ1-2; D remains ambiguous. CDR1 is GTSNPN and CDR2 is SVGIG in the germline V gene (reference sequence). The CDR3 has 13 amino acids. The CDR3 sequence: CSWSLTATLGYTF. The CDR3 DNA reads TGTTCCTGGAGTCTTACCGCAACACTTGGCTACACCTTC.

Concerning this clone: A read error is likely here: a far larger clone is one base away. The chain employs TRBV27 and TRBJ2-5, with D perhaps matching TRBD1 or TRBD2 (6 bases each). Germline lookup yields CDR1 MNHEY and CDR2 SMNVEV (reference sequence). The length of the CDR3 is 14 residues. Trimming shortened V by 0 bases and J by 9 bases, and 14 bases separated the two germline ends. The CDR3 reads CASSLSAGEEAQYF. The CDR3 bases are TGTGCCAGCAGTTTATCGGCAGGGGAGGAGGCCCAGTACTTC.